These 28 T cell receptor beta chains originate from one sample sequenced in a study of response to subunit inactivated influenza vaccine. Each CDR3 protein is one row after TCRdb ran MiXCR on the RT-PCR reads. The sample consists of around 480,000 distinct CDR3 sequences, 15% to 20% of them appearing once. The input for sequencing was CD4+ T cells sorted from PBMCs, taken 23 months after vaccination. The source is a man in his fifties or sixties who received an inactivated influenza vaccine.

This clonotype was seen a few times. In DNA, the CDR3 is TGTGCCAGCAGCGGCTCTAGCGGCCTTAGCGGAGGGACGCAGTATTTT. This encodes CASSGSSGLSGGTQYF. V usage is TRBV7-6 and J usage is TRBJ2-3; 7 nucleotides line up with TRBD2. V lost 5 bases, J lost 9 bases, and 17 bases stayed unmatched. This CDR3 spans 16 amino acids. Germline V gene lookup returns CDR1 SGHVS and CDR2 FNYEAQ.

V is TRBV12-3 or TRBV12-4 and J is TRBJ1-6; D unresolved. Trimming took off 8 bases at V and 9 bases at J, with 8 bases between the two ends. The CDR3 is 11 residues long. The DNA of the CDR3 is TGTGCCAGCCGAGGAGGTTCACCCCTCCACTTT. As protein: CASRGGSPLHF.

CDR3 sequence (DNA): TGTGCCAGCAGCGACGGGACTAGCGGGTGGTACGAGCAGTACTTC. Its protein is CASSDGTSGWYEQYF. The chain carries TRBV9 and TRBJ2-7; 12 bases agree with TRBD2. V shed 3 bases, J shed 4 bases, and the junction held 5 bases outside the gene matches. The CDR3 extends over 15 amino acids. Germline assignment: CDR1 SGDLS and CDR2 YYNGEE.

The chain recombines TRBV7-2 with TRBJ2-3; D call uncertain. Trimming took off 2 bases at V and 4 bases at J, with 10 bases between the two ends. The CDR3 is 14 amino acids. CDR1 and CDR2 from the germline V gene are SGHTA and FQGNSA. The CDR3 loop is CASSLLSGADTQYF. Written as DNA, the CDR3 is TGTGCCAGCAGCTTACTTAGTGGCGCAGATACGCAGTATTTT. The full variable domain, with the rest looked up from reference TRBV7-2 and TRBJ2-3, is GAGVSQSPSNKVTEKGKDVELRCDPISGHTALYWYRQSLGQGLEFLIYFQGNSAPDKSGLPSDRFSAERTGGSVSTLTIQRTQQEDSAVYLCASSLLSGADTQYFGPGTRLTVL.

This clonotype has at least ten counts. The chain carries TRBV29-1 and TRBJ2-5; D is perhaps TRBD2 (6 bases). Germline CDR1 and CDR2: SQVTM and ANQGSEA. V was pared by 6 bases and J by 4 bases, with 15 bases between. The CDR3 has 13 residues. CDR3 loop: CSVAWRDRETQYF. DNA of the CDR3: TGCAGCGTGGCCTGGCGGGACCGAGAGACCCAGTACTTC. The full variable domain, with the rest looked up from reference TRBV29-1 and TRBJ2-5, is SAVISQKPSRDICQRGTSLTIQCQVDSQVTMMFWYRQQPGQSLTLIATANQGSEATYESGFVIDKFPISRPNLTFSTLTVSNMSPEDSSIYLCSVAWRDRETQYFGPGTRLLVL.

This chain uses TRBV21-1 with TRBJ1-5. TRBV21-1 is annotated as a pseudogene. The CDR3 spans 10 residues. For the CDR3, the DNA is TGTGCCAGCAGCTGGCAGCCCCAGCATTTT. Encoded protein: CASSWQPQHF.

This clonotype was recorded many times. The chain joins TRBV9 to TRBJ2-1; no clear D gene. The CDR3 is 13 amino acids. Germline loops: CDR1 SGDLS, CDR2 YYNGEE. Trimming pared 2 bases from V and 5 bases from J, leaving 8 bases between. The CDR3 here is CASSVSTDNEQFF. The CDR3 coding sequence is TGTGCCAGCAGCGTCTCAACCGACAATGAGCAGTTCTTC.

This clonotype was seen repeatedly, ten times or more. In nucleotides, the CDR3 is TGTGCCAGCAGCAATATTGGGACAGGATGTTGCGAGCAGTACTTC. This codes for CASSNIGTGCCEQYF. The chain joins TRBV21-1 to TRBJ2-7; TRBD1, the table's D call, was not compared with the DNA. TRBV21-1 is termed a pseudogene. The CDR3 spans 15 residues.

This clonotype came up a few times. The chain couples TRBV6-1 to TRBJ1-2; D possibly corresponds to TRBD1 (5 bases). Germline assignment: CDR1 MNHNS and CDR2 SASEGT. Trimming left V 1 base short and J 8 bases short, with 11 bases between. This CDR3 has 13 residues. CDR3 residues: CASSEVNGDGYTF. The CDR3 coding sequence is TGTGCCAGCAGTGAAGTGAACGGGGACGGCTACACCTTC.

This sequence joins TRBV20-1 and TRBJ2-3; D is uncertain. The length of the CDR3 is 14 residues. V lost 5 bases to trimming and J lost 0 bases, with 12 bases between them. The germline V gene has CDR1 DFQATT and CDR2 SNEGSKA (reference sequence). In DNA form, the CDR3 reads TGCAGTGCTGCGGTGGGTTCCAGCACAGATACGCAGTATTTT. This codes for CSAAVGSSTDTQYF.

The chain is built from TRBV12-3 or TRBV12-4 and TRBJ1-6, with TRBD1 as a possible D gene (5 bases). CDR3 length: 16 amino acids. V lost 6 bases and J 0 bases, leaving 12 bases between the germline ends. This CDR3 reads CASSYGGSSYNSPLHF. The CDR3 DNA reads as TGTGCCAGCAGCTACGGGGGGTCCTCCTATAATTCACCCCTCCACTTT.

This clonotype was observed a few times. The genes are TRBV10-2 and TRBJ2-7; no firm D call. CDR1 and CDR2 (germline): WSHSY, SAAADI. The CDR3 sequence is 13 residues long. The V end was cut by 0 bases, the J end by 6 bases, with 9 bases between. CDR3 sequence (DNA): TGCGCCAGCAGTGAGTCCATAGACGCCGAGCAGTACTTC. It translates to CASSESIDAEQYF.

This clonotype was counted only a few times. The CDR3 DNA sequence: TGTGCCAGCAGTACAGGGTTATACGAGCAGTACTTC. Its protein is CASSTGLYEQYF. The V and J genes are TRBV6-2 or TRBV6-3 and TRBJ2-7, with TRBD1 as a possible D gene (6 bases). Deletions cut 5 bases from V and 4 bases from J, with 9 bases between. The CDR3 sequence is 12 residues long. CDR1 and CDR2 from the germline V gene are MNHEY and SVGEGT.

This clonotype was seen many times. CDR3 loop: CASAAGYTQYF. DNA of the CDR3: TGTGCCAGCGCCGCTGGGTATACGCAGTATTTT. The chain employs TRBV11-2 and TRBJ2-3; D is uncertain. This CDR3 contains 11 residues. The germline gives CDR1 SGHAT, CDR2 FQNNGV. The V end lost 8 bases, the J end lost 7 bases, and 10 bases lay between the germline ends.

This chain uses TRBV6-1 with TRBJ1-5, with TRBD1 as a possible D gene (6 bases). Germline values: CDR1 MNHNS, CDR2 SASEGT. The ends were cut back, 8 bases at V and 6 bases at J, with 14 bases in the middle. CDR3 size: 13 residues. CDR3 loop: CASYSGVGQPQHF. CDR3 nucleotide sequence: TGTGCCAGCTACTCAGGGGTAGGTCAGCCCCAGCATTTT.

This clonotype was detected a few times. The CDR3 loop is CASSYITGEKLFF. CDR3 nucleotides: TGTGCCAGCAGTTACATCACGGGGGAAAAACTGTTTTTT. V and J are TRBV6-5 and TRBJ1-4; D is unclear. The V end lost 2 bases, the J end lost 8 bases, and 9 bases lay between the germline ends. This CDR3 has 13 amino acids. CDR1 and CDR2 from the germline V gene are MNHEY and SVGAGI.

This chain connects TRBV20-1 to TRBJ1-5; 7 bases match TRBD1. Trimming cost V 3 bases and J 0 bases; bases outside gene matches: 5. The CDR3 has 15 residues. Germline V gene lookup returns CDR1 DFQATT and CDR2 SNEGSKA (reference sequence). The CDR3 nucleotides read TGCAGTGCTAGGTTAGGGGGCTTTAGCAATCAGCCCCAGCATTTT. Its protein is CSARLGGFSNQPQHF.

This clonotype came up many times. The chain carries TRBV6-2 or TRBV6-3 and TRBJ1-2, with D possibly TRBD1 on 5 matching bases. Between the trimmed V and J ends, which lost 5 bases and 4 bases, there was a span of 17 bases. Per the germline V gene, CDR1 is MNHEY and CDR2 is SVGEGT. CDR3 length equals 15 residues. This CDR3 reads CASSPGSSQRYGYTF. CDR3 bases: TGTGCCAGCAGTCCAGGGTCCTCACAACGCTATGGCTACACCTTC.

This clonotype was detected only a few times. The chain couples TRBV25-1 to TRBJ1-1; no definite D call. The germline gives CDR1 MGHDK, CDR2 SYGVNS. The V and J ends lost 2 bases and 0 bases respectively, with 7 bases between them. The CDR3 has 14 amino acids. CDR3 amino acids: CASSETRMNTEAFF. The CDR3, as DNA: TGTGCCAGCAGTGAAACCCGTATGAACACTGAAGCTTTCTTT.

This clonotype was observed a handful of times. The J gene is TRBJ1-2, the V gene TRBV11-2, with D hard to call. There are 15 residues in the CDR3. V dropped 2 bases and J dropped 2 bases, with 12 bases sitting between them. Germline V CDR1 and CDR2: SGHAT, FQNNGV. The CDR3 loop reads CASSLNIGPNYGYTF. For the CDR3, the DNA is TGTGCCAGCAGCTTAAATATAGGGCCCAACTATGGCTACACCTTC.

This clonotype was detected only a few times. The chain has TRBV6-2 or TRBV6-3 and TRBJ2-5, with 7 bases that match TRBD2. This CDR3 spans 16 amino acids. V shed 4 bases and J 1 base; nucleotides not matched to a gene: 9. Per germline, CDR1 MNHEY and CDR2 SVGEGT. The CDR3 nucleotides read TGTGCCAGCAGTTTCACCCTTCGGGAGGCCCAAGAGACCCAGTACTTC. Translated: CASSFTLREAQETQYF.

This clonotype has a handful of counts. CDR3 sequence: CSASLSVYNEQFF. The CDR3 DNA reads as TGCAGTGCTAGCCTTTCAGTCTACAATGAGCAGTTCTTC. This rearrangement joins TRBV20-1 to TRBJ2-1; D gene unclear. CDR1 is DFQATT and CDR2 is SNEGSKA in the germline V gene (reference sequence). Trimming took 3 bases from V and 3 from J, leaving 9 bases between them. The CDR3 loop spans 13 amino acids.

This clonotype was seen a few times. The V call is TRBV20-1, the J call TRBJ2-5; D not resolved. From germline, CDR1 is DFQATT and CDR2 SNEGSKA (reference sequence). Deletions cut 3 bases from V and 7 bases from J, with 9 bases between. The CDR3 covers 11 residues. This CDR3 is CSARSGGTQYF. The CDR3, as DNA: TGCAGTGCTAGGTCCGGTGGGACCCAGTACTTC.

This chain connects TRBV6-1 to TRBJ1-1; the D is unclear. From germline, CDR1 is MNHNS and CDR2 SASEGT. Trimming left V 5 bases short and J 0 bases short, with 10 bases between. The CDR3 runs to 14 residues. In nucleotides, the CDR3 is TGTGCCAGCAGTCCCCAGGACCTGAACACTGAAGCTTTCTTT. It translates to CASSPQDLNTEAFF.

Ten or more counts support this clonotype. The chain links TRBV20-1 to TRBJ1-1; D is unclear. This CDR3 comprises 14 residues. Germline loops: CDR1 DFQATT, CDR2 SNEGSKA (reference sequence). The V gene lost 1 base and the J gene lost 0 bases, with 9 bases spanning the gap. This CDR3 reads CSARGTVMNTEAFF. CDR3 DNA: TGCAGTGCTAGAGGGACGGTGATGAACACTGAAGCTTTCTTT.

The rearrangement uses TRBV20-1 and TRBJ1-1; D is unresolved. V was clipped by 4 bases and J by 0 bases, with 9 bases between them. Germline V CDR1 and CDR2: DFQATT, SNEGSKA (reference sequence). The CDR3 is 13 amino acids. The CDR3 protein is CSATRHLNTEAFF. The CDR3 nucleotides read TGCAGTGCTACCCGACACCTGAACACTGAAGCTTTCTTT.

The rearrangement uses TRBV5-1 and TRBJ2-5, with D perhaps assigned TRBD1 or TRBD2 (6 bases each). The V end was cut by 0 bases, the J end by 3 bases, with 12 bases between. The CDR3 consists of 15 residues. Germline V lookup: CDR1 SGHRS, CDR2 YFSETQ. CDR3 nucleotides: TGCGCCAGCAGCTTGGGCCGGGGGCGCGAAGAGACCCAGTACTTC. Residues: CASSLGRGREETQYF.

The V call is TRBV3-1, the J call TRBJ2-1, with 7 bases matching TRBD1. CDR1 is LGHDT, CDR2 YNNKEL, per germline (reference sequence). CDR3 length: 18 amino acids. The junction had 19 bases not matched to a gene; V was cut back by 4 bases and J by 7 bases. CDR3 nucleotide sequence: TGTGCCAGCAGCCCATACCCAATGACAGGGTGGGGAGAAAATGAGCAGTTCTTC. This codes for CASSPYPMTGWGENEQFF.